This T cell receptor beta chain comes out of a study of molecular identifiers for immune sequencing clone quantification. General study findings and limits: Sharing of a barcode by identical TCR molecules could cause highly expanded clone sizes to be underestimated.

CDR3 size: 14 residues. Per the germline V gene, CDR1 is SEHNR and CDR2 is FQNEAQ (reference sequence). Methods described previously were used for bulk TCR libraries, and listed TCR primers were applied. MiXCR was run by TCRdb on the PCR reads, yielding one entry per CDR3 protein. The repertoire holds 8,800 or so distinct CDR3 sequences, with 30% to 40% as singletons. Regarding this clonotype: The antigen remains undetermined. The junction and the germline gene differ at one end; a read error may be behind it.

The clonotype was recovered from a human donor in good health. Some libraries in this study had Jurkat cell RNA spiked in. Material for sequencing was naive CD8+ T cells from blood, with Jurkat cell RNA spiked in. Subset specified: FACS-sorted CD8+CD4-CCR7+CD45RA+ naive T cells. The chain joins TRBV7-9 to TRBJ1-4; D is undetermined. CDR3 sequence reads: CASSLGGKGENLIF. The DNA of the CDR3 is TGTGCCAGCAGCTTAGGAGGGAAGGGTGAAAATCTGATTTTT.